This is a list of T cell receptor beta chains from one sample in a study of cytomegalovirus exposure and HLA in healthy donors. Clones were read by immunoSEQ multiplex PCR, and TCRdb kept only the in-frame ones, dropping some. This table holds 110,000 or so clones, around 88% found once. Material for sequencing was PBMCs. All receptors derive from a man aged 18 to 30 in good health and CMV-seronegative. Each CDR3 is given with its conserved first and last residue. The D gene is left open where the match is weak. Rows may omit the clone size; those that give it use once, few, many or a size class.

D gene,J gene,clone size,CDR3 length,V gene,CDR3 protein,CDR3 DNA
-,TRBJ1-6,few,14,TRBV4-3,CASSQETVNSPLHF,TGCGCCAGCAGCCAAGAAACAGTTAATTCACCCCTCCACTTT
-,TRBJ2-1,-,13,TRBV2,CASRVPGGDEQFF,TGTGCCAGCAGAGTCCCAGGTGGCGATGAGCAGTTCTTC
TRBD1,TRBJ1-4,once,18,TRBV10-2,CASSESTGVGSDNEKLFF,TGCGCCAGCAGTGAGTCGACAGGGGTGGGCTCCGATAATGAAAAACTGTTTTTT
TRBD1,TRBJ1-1,-,14,TRBV6-1,CAMGLTGVNTEAFF,TGTGCCATGGGATTGACAGGGGTCAACACTGAAGCTTTCTTT
-,TRBJ1-1,-,14,TRBV27,CASSLSRGSSEAFF,TGTGCCAGCAGTTTATCGAGGGGGAGTTCTGAAGCTTTCTTT
TRBD1,TRBJ2-3,once,16,TRBV27,CASSLLGQGVSDTQYF,TGTGCCAGCAGTTTATTGGGACAGGGTGTATCAGATACGCAGTATTTT
TRBD1,TRBJ2-7,-,14,TRBV5-1,CASSSGQGRYEQYF,TGCGCCAGCAGCTCGGGACAGGGGAGGTACGAGCAGTACTTC
-,TRBJ2-7,-,14,TRBV7-6,CASSIDRWGYEQYF,TGTGCCAGCAGCATAGACAGGTGGGGCTACGAGCAGTACTTC
-,TRBJ2-1,-,13,TRBV10-2,CASSEQGYNEQFF,TGCGCCAGCAGTGAACAGGGTTACAATGAGCAGTTCTTC
-,TRBJ1-5,-,14,TRBV2,CASSDTNRDQPQHF,TGTGCCAGCAGTGATACTAACAGGGATCAGCCCCAGCATTTT
TRBD1,TRBJ2-2,-,16,TRBV7-9,CASSHWDRGLTGELFF,TGTGCCAGCAGCCATTGGGACAGGGGATTGACCGGGGAGCTGTTTTTT
-,TRBJ1-2,-,13,TRBV29-1,CSVEDQTGFGYTF,TGCAGCGTTGAAGATCAAACAGGGTTCGGCTACACCTTC
-,TRBJ1-1,-,16,TRBV6-5,CASSSPQQGIGTEAFF,TGTGCCAGCAGTTCCCCCCAACAGGGAATTGGCACTGAAGCTTTCTTT
TRBD2,TRBJ2-5,-,16,TRBV28,CASSHPSGGTQETQYF,TGTGCCAGCAGCCACCCTAGCGGGGGGACTCAAGAGACCCAGTACTTC
-,TRBJ2-1,once,16,TRBV6-5,CASSYSTGDTYNEQFF,TGTGCCAGCAGTTACTCGACGGGGGATACGTACAATGAGCAGTTCTTC
-,TRBJ1-5,-,12,TRBV4-1,CASSQVDQPQHF,TGCGCCAGCAGCCAAGTAGATCAGCCCCAGCATTTT
TRBD1,TRBJ2-7,-,19,TRBV28,CASSLGDRGYITTCPEQYF,TGTGCCAGCAGTTTGGGGGACAGGGGCTACATCACAACCTGCCCCGAGCAGTACTTC
TRBD1,TRBJ2-7,-,18,TRBV15,CATSRDSLSAGGTYEQYF,TGTGCCACCAGCAGAGATTCTTTATCGGCAGGGGGAACCTACGAGCAGTACTTC
-,TRBJ1-1,once,14,TRBV5-4,CASSLRQMNTEAFF,TGTGCCAGCAGCTTGAGACAGATGAACACTGAAGCTTTCTTT
-,TRBJ1-4,once,20,TRBV5-8,CASSLKLSISGGGSNEKLFF,TGTGCCAGCAGCTTGAAGCTTTCGATTTCCGGGGGAGGCTCTAATGAAAAACTGTTTTTT
-,TRBJ2-4,-,16,TRBV28,CASSSSKRGAKNIQYF,TGTGCCAGCAGTTCCTCGAAGCGAGGTGCCAAAAACATTCAGTACTTC
-,TRBJ1-3,-,15,TRBV4-1,CASSQDSGAGNTIYF,TGCGCCAGCAGCCAAGATTCGGGGGCTGGAAACACCATATATTTT
-,TRBJ2-1,-,11,TRBV7-9,CASSSVREQFF,TGTGCCAGCAGCTCCGTTCGTGAGCAGTTCTTC
TRBD2,TRBJ2-1,-,11,TRBV2,CASGGEVEQFF,TGTGCCAGCGGGGGGGAAGTCGAGCAGTTCTTC
TRBD2,TRBJ2-1,-,19,TRBV4-2,CASSQESASGEGSYNEQFF,TGTGCCAGCAGCCAAGAATCGGCTAGCGGAGAAGGCTCCTACAATGAGCAGTTCTTC
TRBD1,TRBJ1-2,-,13,TRBV29-1,CSVAQGENYGYTF,TGCAGCGTTGCGCAGGGGGAGAACTATGGCTACACCTTC
-,TRBJ1-1,-,15,TRBV4-1,CASSREGLSNTEAFF,TGCGCCAGCAGTAGAGAGGGACTTTCGAACACTGAAGCTTTCTTT
-,TRBJ1-1,-,15,TRBV9,CASSTLTGKFGEAFF,TGTGCCAGCAGCACCCTCACAGGGAAATTTGGTGAAGCTTTCTTT
TRBD1,TRBJ2-5,-,14,TRBV9,CASSPTGTGETQYF,TGTGCCAGCAGCCCGACCGGGACAGGGGAGACCCAGTACTTC
TRBD1,TRBJ1-5,-,18,TRBV10-3,CAISETGTGFGGNQPQHF,TGTGCCATCAGTGAGACCGGGACAGGGTTCGGAGGGAATCAGCCCCAGCATTTT
-,TRBJ1-1,-,14,TRBV18,CASSPGTPKTEAFF,TGTGCCAGCTCACCAGGGACACCGAAAACTGAAGCTTTCTTT
-,TRBJ1-3,-,15,TRBV7-2,CASSLGAGFGNTIYF,TGTGCCAGCAGCTTAGGGGCAGGGTTTGGAAACACCATATATTTT
TRBD1,TRBJ1-4,-,16,TRBV6-6,CASSRRTGGAGEKLFF,TGTGCCAGCAGTCGACGGACAGGGGGCGCCGGTGAAAAACTGTTTTTT
TRBD1,TRBJ1-1,-,17,TRBV2,CASSDPMGQAKNTEAFF,TGTGCCAGCAGTGACCCAATGGGACAGGCTAAGAACACTGAAGCTTTCTTT
TRBD1,TRBJ2-3,-,16,TRBV14,CASSQYGDRGTDTQYF,TGTGCCAGCAGCCAATATGGGGACAGGGGCACAGATACGCAGTATTTT
-,TRBJ2-7,-,14,TRBV5-4,CASSSIGVGDEQYF,TGTGCCAGCAGCTCAATTGGTGTTGGAGACGAGCAGTACTTC
TRBD1,TRBJ2-3,-,15,TRBV5-1,CASSGWDRGTDTQYF,TGCGCCAGCAGCGGATGGGACAGGGGCACAGATACGCAGTATTTT
-,TRBJ1-1,-,12,TRBV29-1,CSVEDSDRLAFF,TGCAGCGTTGAAGATTCGGACAGACTTGCTTTCTTT
TRBD1,TRBJ2-7,-,12,TRBV6-6,CASRRQGEEQYF,TGTGCCAGCAGAAGACAGGGGGAAGAGCAGTACTTC
-,TRBJ1-5,-,15,TRBV6-5,CASSYSGGSNQPQHF,TGTGCCAGCAGTTACTCTGGGGGCAGCAATCAGCCCCAGCATTTT
TRBD2,TRBJ2-1,-,13,TRBV29-1,CSVIAGSRYEQFF,TGCAGCGTCATAGCGGGAAGTAGGTATGAGCAGTTCTTC
-,TRBJ2-7,-,13,TRBV21-1,CASSKGQGYEQYF,TGTGCCAGCAGCAAAGGACAGGGGTACGAGCAGTACTTC
TRBD1,TRBJ2-1,-,13,TRBV5-4,CASETGVSNEQFF,TGTGCCAGCGAGACAGGGGTATCCAATGAGCAGTTCTTC
-,TRBJ2-7,-,18,TRBV19,CASSIRVGGAYSTYEQYF,TGTGCCAGTAGTATCCGGGTTGGTGGGGCTTACTCTACCTACGAGCAGTACTTC
-,TRBJ1-2,-,16,TRBV6-1,CASSEGAPAGSGGYTF,TGTGCCAGCAGTGAAGGTGCGCCAGCCGGATCGGGGGGCTACACCTTC
TRBD1,TRBJ1-1,few,12,TRBV10-2,CASSTGATEAFF,TGCGCCAGCAGTACAGGGGCCACTGAAGCTTTCTTT
-,TRBJ1-5,-,15,TRBV18,CASSPGVQGYQPQHF,TGTGCCAGCTCACCAGGGGTACAGGGATACCAGCCCCAGCATTTT